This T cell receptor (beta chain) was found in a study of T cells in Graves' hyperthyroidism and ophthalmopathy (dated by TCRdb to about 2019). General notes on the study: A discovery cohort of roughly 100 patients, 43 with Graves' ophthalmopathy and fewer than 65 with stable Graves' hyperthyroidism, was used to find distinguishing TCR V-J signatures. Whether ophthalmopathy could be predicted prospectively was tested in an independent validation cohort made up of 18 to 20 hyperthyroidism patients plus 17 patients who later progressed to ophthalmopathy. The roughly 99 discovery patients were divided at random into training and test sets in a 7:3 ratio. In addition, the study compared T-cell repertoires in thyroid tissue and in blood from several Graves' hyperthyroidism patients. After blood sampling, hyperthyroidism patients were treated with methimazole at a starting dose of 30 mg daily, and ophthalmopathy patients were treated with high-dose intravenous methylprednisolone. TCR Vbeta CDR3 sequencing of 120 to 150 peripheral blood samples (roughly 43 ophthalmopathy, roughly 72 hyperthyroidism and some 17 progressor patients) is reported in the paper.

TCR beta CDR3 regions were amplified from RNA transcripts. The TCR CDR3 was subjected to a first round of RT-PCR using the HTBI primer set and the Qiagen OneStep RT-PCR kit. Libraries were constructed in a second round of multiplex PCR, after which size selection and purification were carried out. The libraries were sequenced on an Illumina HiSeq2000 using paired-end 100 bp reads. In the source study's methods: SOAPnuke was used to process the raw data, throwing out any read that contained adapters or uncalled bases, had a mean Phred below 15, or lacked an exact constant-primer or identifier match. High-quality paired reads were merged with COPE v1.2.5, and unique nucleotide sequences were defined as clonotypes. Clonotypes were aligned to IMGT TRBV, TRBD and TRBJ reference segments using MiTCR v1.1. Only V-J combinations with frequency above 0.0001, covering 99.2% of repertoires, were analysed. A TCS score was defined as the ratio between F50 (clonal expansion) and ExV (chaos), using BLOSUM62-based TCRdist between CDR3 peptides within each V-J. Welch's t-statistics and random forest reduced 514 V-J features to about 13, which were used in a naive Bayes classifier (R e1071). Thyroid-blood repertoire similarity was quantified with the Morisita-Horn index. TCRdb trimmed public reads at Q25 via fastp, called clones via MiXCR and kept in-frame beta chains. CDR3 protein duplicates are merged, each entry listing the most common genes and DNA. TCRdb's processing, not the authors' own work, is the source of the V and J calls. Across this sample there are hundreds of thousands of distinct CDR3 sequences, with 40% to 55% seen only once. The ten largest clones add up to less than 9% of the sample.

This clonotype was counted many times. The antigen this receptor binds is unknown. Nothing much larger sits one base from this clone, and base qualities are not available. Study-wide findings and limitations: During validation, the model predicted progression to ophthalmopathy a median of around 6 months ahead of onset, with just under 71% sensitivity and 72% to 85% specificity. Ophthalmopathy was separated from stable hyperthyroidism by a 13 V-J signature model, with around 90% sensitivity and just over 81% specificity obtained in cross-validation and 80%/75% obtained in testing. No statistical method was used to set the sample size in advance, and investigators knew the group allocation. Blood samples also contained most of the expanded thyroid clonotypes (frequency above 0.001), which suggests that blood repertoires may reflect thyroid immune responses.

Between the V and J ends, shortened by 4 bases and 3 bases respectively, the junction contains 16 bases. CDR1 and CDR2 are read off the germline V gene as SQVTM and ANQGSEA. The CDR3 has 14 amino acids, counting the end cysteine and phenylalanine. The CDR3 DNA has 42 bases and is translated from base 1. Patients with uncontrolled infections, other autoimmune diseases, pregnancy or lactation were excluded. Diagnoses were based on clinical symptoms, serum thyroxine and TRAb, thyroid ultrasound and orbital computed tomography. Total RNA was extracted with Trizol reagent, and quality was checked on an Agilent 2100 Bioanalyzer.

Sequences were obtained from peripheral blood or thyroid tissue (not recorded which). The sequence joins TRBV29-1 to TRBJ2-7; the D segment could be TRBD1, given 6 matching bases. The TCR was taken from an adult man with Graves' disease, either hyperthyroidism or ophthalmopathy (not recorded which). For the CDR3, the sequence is CSVGGVQGSYEQYF. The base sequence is TGCAGCGTTGGCGGAGTGCAGGGGAGCTACGAGCAGTACTTC.